This T cell receptor beta chain stems from a study of blood T cell repertoires in COVID-19. Enrollees, roughly 18 to 90 years old, lived in around 23 US areas. A few counts support this clone. The CDR3 has 13 amino acids. Trimming removed 10 bases from V and 5 bases from J; junction bases left unmatched: 8. Looked up from germline, CDR1 is LNHDA and CDR2 is SQIVND (reference sequence). The protocol was immunoSEQ multiplex PCR, while the TCRdb copy is restricted to in-frame clones and leaves out a portion. This repertoire shows around 400,000 clones, roughly nine tenths found once; its top ten account for 0.8% to 0.9%.

The rearrangement links TRBV19 to TRBJ1-1, with TRBD1 matching over 9 bases. The TCR was taken from a woman aged 35 to 49 who had been exposed to COVID-19. Sequences were obtained from PBMCs or T cells enriched from blood (not recorded which). CDR3 DNA sequence: TGTGCCATCCGGGGACAGGGTGGAACTGAAGCTTTCTTT. Protein product: CAIRGQGGTEAFF.